A selection of T cell receptor beta chains follows, all from one sample in a study of beta chain features in type 1 diabetes. Produced via immunoSEQ multiplex PCR; TCRdb's table is partial and in-frame only. Among some 330,000 clones listed, around 12% were seen once. Sequenced sample: naive CD4+ T cells from blood. These TCRs come from a woman under 30 with type 1 diabetes. The CDR3 runs from the conserved cysteine through the conserved F or W.

v_gene	j_gene	CDR3aa
TRBV7-9	TRBJ2-1	CASSLGLTYNEQFF
TRBV10-3	TRBJ1-1	CAISGADASAFF
TRBV23-1	TRBJ1-5	CASSQDRLMINSNQPQHF
TRBV7-6	TRBJ2-3	CASSRVLAGGPSGDTQYF
TRBV9	TRBJ2-6	CASHQGGSGANVLTF
TRBV25-1	TRBJ2-7	CASSEWQAPSEQYF
TRBV6-5	TRBJ2-4	CASSYVRWGQQYF
TRBV7-9	TRBJ1-1	CASSPGQGNTEAFF
TRBV5-4	TRBJ2-3	CASSLSGRATDTQYF
TRBV5-6	TRBJ2-1	CASSLISVYEQFF
TRBV29-1	TRBJ1-4	CSAIVPTNEKLFF
TRBV19	TRBJ2-7	CASSLSGSSSYEQYF
TRBV5-4	TRBJ1-2	CASSSQGQDGYTF
TRBV11-2	TRBJ2-4	CASRPRDLAKNIQYF
TRBV29-1	TRBJ1-1	CSVSGTANTEAFF
TRBV30	TRBJ1-4	CAWSRVSTNEKLFF
TRBV28	TRBJ1-2	CASSFGGSYGYTF
TRBV7-3	TRBJ2-1	CASSLAPGGGLGPNEQFF
TRBV29-1	TRBJ1-1	CSGREQGNTEAFF
TRBV18	TRBJ2-5	CASSPRGQGETQYF
TRBV5-4	TRBJ2-5	CASSPRQIMYQETQYF
TRBV15	TRBJ2-1	CATSRNRGGYNEQFF
TRBV6-6	TRBJ2-4	CASSPGNIQYF
TRBV5-1	TRBJ1-2	CASRAGETSYGYTF
TRBV28	TRBJ1-2	CASSQRDRRIGYTF
TRBV5-1	TRBJ2-6	CASSLEPGTGANVLTF
TRBV19	TRBJ2-4	CASSRQGAAKNIQYF
TRBV15	TRBJ1-4	CATSREGIGGKLFF
TRBV7-2	TRBJ1-1	CASTPTTGIDTEAFF
TRBV29-1	TRBJ2-7	CSPGLAAHEQYF
TRBV29-1	TRBJ2-3	CSWSTGADTQYF
TRBV6-1	TRBJ1-5	CASSDRASNQPQHF
TRBV19	TRBJ2-7	CASSPQRERDYEQYF
TRBV7-2	TRBJ2-3	CASSLLRDTDTQYF
TRBV15	TRBJ1-5	CATSRDRRGQPQHF
TRBV18	TRBJ2-7	CASSRGTGESYEQYF
TRBV11-1	TRBJ1-2	CASSYGQGYGYTF
TRBV2	TRBJ1-2	CASMQGPNYGYTF
TRBV10-3	TRBJ1-5	CAISESHGPPQHF
TRBV28	TRBJ2-7	CASSLPRDSYEQYF
TRBV4-3	TRBJ1-2	CASSQGGGRVVGYTF